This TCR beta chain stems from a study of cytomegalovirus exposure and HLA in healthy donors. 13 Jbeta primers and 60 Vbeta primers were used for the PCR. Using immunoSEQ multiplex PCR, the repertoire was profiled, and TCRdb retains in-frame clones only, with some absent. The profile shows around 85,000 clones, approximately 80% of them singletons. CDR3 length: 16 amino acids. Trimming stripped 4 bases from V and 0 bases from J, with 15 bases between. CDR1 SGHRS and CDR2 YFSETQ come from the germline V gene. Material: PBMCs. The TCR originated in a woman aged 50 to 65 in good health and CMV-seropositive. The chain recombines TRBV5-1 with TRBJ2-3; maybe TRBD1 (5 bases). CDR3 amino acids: CASSTGAGSSTDTQYF. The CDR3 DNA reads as TGCGCCAGCAGCACTGGGGCAGGCTCTAGCACAGATACGCAGTATTTT.